This T cell receptor (beta chain) is from a study of molecular identifiers for immune sequencing clone quantification. TCRdb re-called the PCR reads through MiXCR, storing one row per CDR3 protein. This repertoire shows 85,000 to 95,000 distinct CDR3 sequences, around 17% found once; its top ten account for around 0.8%. Germline lookup yields CDR1 DFQATT and CDR2 SNEGSKA (reference sequence). This CDR3 has 12 amino acids. J lost 5 bases, V lost 3 bases, and 2 bases had no gene match. The sample holds many counts of this clonotype. This chain joins TRBV20-1 and TRBJ2-7; 9 nucleotides line up with TRBD1. This receptor was obtained from a human donor in good health. Some libraries in this study had Jurkat cell RNA spiked in. Sequenced input: naive CD8+ T cells from blood, with Jurkat cell RNA spiked in. The subset is: FACS-sorted CD8+CD4-CCR7+CD45RA+ naive T cells. Written as DNA, the CDR3 is TGCAGTGCTAGGGACAGGGGCCACGAGCAGTACTTC. Translation gives CSARDRGHEQYF.